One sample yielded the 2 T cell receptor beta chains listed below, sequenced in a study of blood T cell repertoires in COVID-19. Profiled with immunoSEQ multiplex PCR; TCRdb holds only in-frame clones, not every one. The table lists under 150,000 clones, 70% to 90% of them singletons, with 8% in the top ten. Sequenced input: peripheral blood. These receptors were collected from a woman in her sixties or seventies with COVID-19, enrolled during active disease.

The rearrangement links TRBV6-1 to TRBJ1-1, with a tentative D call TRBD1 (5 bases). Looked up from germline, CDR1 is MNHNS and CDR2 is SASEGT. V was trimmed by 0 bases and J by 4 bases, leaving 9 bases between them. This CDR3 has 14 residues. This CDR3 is CASSEAAGLTEAFF. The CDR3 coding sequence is TGTGCCAGCAGTGAAGCAGCAGGGCTCACTGAAGCTTTCTTT.

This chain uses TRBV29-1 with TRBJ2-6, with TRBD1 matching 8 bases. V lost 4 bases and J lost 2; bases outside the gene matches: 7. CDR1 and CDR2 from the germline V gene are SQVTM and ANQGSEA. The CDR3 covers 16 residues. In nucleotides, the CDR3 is TGCAGCGTTGGGTCCAGGGGGCGGCCTGGGGCCAACGTCCTGACTTTC. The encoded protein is CSVGSRGRPGANVLTF.